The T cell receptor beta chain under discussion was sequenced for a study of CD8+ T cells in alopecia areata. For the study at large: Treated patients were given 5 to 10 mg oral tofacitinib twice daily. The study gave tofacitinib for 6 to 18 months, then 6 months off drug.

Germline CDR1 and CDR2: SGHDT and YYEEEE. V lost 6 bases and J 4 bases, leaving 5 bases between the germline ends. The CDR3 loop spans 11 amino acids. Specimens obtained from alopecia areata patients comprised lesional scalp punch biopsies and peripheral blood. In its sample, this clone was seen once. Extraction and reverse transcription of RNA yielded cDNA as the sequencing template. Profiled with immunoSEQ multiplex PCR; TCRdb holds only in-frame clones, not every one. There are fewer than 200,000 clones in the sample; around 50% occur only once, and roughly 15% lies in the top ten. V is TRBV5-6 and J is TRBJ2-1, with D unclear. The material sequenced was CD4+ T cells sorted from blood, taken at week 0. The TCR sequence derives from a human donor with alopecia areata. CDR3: CASTLYNEQFF. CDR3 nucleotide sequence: TGTGCCAGCACCCTATACAATGAGCAGTTCTTC.